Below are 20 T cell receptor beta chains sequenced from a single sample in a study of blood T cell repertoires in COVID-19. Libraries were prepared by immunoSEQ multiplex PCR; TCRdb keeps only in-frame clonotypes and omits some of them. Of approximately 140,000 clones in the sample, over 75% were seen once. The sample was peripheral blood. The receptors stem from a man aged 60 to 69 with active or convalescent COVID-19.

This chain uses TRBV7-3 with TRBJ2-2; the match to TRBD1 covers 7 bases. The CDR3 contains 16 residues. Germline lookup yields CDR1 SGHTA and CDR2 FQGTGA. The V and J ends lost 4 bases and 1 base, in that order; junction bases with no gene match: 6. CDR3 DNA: TGTGCCAGCAGCTCCGGGACAGCTCGGAACACCGGGGAGCTGTTTTTT. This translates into CASSSGTARNTGELFF.

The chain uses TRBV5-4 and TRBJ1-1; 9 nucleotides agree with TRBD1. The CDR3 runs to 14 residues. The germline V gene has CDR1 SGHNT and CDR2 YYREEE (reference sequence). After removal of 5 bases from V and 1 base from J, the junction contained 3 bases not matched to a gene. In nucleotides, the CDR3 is TGTGCCAGCAGATCGACAGGGGGGAACACTGAAGCTTTCTTT. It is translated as CASRSTGGNTEAFF.

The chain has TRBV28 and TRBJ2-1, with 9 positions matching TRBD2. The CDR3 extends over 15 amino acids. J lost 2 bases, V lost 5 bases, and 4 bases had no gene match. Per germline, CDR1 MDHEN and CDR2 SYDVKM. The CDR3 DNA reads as TGTGCCAGCAGTCCAATAGCGGGAGCCTACAATGAGCAGTTCTTC. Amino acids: CASSPIAGAYNEQFF.

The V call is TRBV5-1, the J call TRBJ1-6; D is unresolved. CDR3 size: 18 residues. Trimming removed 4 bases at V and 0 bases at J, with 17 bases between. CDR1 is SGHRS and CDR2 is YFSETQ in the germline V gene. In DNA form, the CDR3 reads TGCGCCAGCAGCCATAGACCCGCAGGTATCTCCTATAATTCACCCCTCCACTTT. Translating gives CASSHRPAGISYNSPLHF.

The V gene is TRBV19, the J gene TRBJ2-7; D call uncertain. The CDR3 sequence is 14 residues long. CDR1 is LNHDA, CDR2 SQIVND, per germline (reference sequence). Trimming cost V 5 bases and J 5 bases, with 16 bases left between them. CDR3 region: CASSSPARLNEQYF. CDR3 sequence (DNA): TGTGCCAGTAGTTCTCCGGCCAGGCTGAACGAGCAGTACTTC.

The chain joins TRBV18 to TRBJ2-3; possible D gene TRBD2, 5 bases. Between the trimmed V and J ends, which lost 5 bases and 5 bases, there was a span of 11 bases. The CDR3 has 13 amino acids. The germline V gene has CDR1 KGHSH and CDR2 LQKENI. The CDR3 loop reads CASSGEPGDTQYF. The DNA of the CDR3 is TGTGCCAGCTCAGGGGAGCCCGGAGATACGCAGTATTTT.

The CDR3 DNA follows: TGTGCCAGCAGCCAGGGGGACGAGCAGTACTTC. It yields the protein CASSQGDEQYF. J is TRBJ2-7 and V is TRBV13; the match to TRBD1 covers 7 bases. The germline gives CDR1 PRHDT, CDR2 FYEKMQ (reference sequence). The CDR3 is 11 amino acids. With V trimmed by 5 bases and J by 5 bases, 0 bases remained unmatched. The whole variable domain, filled in from reference TRBV13 and TRBJ2-7, reads AAGVIQSPRHLIKEKRETATLKCYPIPRHDTVYWYQQGPGQDPQFLISFYEKMQSDKGSIPDRFSAQQFSDYHSELNMSSLELGDSALYFCASSQGDEQYFGPGTRLTVT.

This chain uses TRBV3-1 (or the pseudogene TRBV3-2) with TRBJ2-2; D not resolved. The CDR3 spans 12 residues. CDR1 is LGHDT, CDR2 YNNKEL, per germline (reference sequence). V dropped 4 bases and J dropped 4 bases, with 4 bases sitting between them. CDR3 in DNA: TGTGCCAGCAGCCCCGTCACCGGGGAGCTGTTTTTT. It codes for CASSPVTGELFF.

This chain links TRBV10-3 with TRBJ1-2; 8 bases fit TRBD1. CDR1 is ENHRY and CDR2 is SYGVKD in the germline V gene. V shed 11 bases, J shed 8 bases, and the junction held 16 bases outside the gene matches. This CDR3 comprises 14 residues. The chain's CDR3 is CAARGQERAGGYTF. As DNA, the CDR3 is TGTGCCGCCCGGGGACAGGAAAGGGCCGGAGGCTACACCTTC.

CDR3 amino acids: CASSPGVQAPYGYTF. The CDR3 DNA follows: TGTGCCAGCAGCCCAGGGGTGCAGGCTCCATATGGCTACACCTTC. V and J are TRBV6-5 and TRBJ1-2, with a possible D match to TRBD1 (6 bases). Between the trimmed V and J ends, which lost 6 bases and 5 bases, there was a span of 19 bases. Germline V gene data show CDR1 as MNHEY and CDR2 as SVGAGI. The CDR3 spans 15 residues.

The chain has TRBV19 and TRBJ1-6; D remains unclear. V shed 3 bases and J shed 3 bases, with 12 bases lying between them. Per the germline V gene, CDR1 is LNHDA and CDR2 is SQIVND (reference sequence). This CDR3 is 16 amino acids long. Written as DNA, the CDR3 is TGTGCCAGTAGTATTGGAGTGGCCGTCTATAATTCACCCCTCCACTTT. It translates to CASSIGVAVYNSPLHF.

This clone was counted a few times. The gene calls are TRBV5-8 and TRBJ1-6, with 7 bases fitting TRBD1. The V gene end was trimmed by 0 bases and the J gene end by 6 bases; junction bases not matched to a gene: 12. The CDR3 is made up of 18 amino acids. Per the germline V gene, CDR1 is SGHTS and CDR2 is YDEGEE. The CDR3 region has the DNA TGTGCCAGCAGCTTGGCCCTTTCGACAGGGATCCCTAATTCACCCCTCCACTTT. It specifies CASSLALSTGIPNSPLHF.

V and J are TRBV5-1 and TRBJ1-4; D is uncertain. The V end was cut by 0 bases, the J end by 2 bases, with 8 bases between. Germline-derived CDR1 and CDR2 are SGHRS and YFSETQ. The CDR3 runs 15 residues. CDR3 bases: TGCGCCAGCAGCTTGGGGCGAGGGACTAATGAAAAACTGTTTTTT. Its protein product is CASSLGRGTNEKLFF.

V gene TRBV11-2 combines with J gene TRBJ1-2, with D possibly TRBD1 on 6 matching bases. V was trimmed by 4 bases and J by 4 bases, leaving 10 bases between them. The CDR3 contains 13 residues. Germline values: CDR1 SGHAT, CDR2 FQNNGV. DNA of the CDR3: TGTGCCAGCAGCTCTGGGGGGGCCTATGGCTACACCTTC. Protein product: CASSSGGAYGYTF.

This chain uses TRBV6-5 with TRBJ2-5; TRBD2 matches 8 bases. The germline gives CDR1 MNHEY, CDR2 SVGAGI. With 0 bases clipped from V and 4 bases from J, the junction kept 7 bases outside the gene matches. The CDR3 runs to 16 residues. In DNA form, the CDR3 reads TGTGCCAGCAGTTACTCGAAGCGGGAGTTTTTAGAGACCCAGTACTTC. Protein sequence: CASSYSKREFLETQYF.

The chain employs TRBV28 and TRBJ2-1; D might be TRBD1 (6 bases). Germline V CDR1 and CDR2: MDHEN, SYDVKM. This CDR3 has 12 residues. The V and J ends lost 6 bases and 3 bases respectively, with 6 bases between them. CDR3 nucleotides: TGTGCCAGCAGGGACAGCTACAATGAGCAGTTCTTC. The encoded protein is CASRDSYNEQFF.

The CDR3 nucleotides read TGTGCCAGCAGCTTAACCAGCGGCGACACAGATACGCAGTATTTT. Translating it yields CASSLTSGDTDTQYF. The gene calls are TRBV5-4 and TRBJ2-3; possibly TRBD2 for D (5 bases). Looked up from germline, CDR1 is SGHNT and CDR2 is YYREEE (reference sequence). Trimming pared 2 bases from V and 2 bases from J, leaving 12 bases between. This CDR3 has 15 residues.

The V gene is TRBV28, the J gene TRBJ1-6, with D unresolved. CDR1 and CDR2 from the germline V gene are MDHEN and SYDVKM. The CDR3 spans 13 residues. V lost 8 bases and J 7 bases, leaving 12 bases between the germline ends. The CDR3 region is CASLRRNNSPLHF. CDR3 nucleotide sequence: TGTGCCAGCTTGCGCAGGAACAATTCACCCCTCCACTTT.

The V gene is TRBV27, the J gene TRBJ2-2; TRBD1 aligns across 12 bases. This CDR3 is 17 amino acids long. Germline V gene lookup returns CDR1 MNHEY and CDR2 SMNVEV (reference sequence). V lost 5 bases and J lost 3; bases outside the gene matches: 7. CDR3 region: CASSPGTGGLDTGELFF. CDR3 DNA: TGTGCCAGCAGTCCCGGGACAGGGGGCTTGGACACCGGGGAGCTGTTTTTT.

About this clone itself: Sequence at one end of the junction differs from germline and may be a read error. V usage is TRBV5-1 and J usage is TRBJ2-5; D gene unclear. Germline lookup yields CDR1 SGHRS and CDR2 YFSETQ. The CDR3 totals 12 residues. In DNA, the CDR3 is TGCGCCAGCAGCCCTGGGTTGGGCCTGTGGGACTTC. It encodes CASSPGLGLWDF.